This T cell receptor (beta chain) stems from a study of cytomegalovirus exposure and HLA in healthy donors. Study conclusions and caveats: Usually a TCR sequence was rare, but some public TCRs were found in many donors. In a later analysis, V- and J-gene trimming of beta chains associated with a DCLRE1C missense variant, replicated independently. Across HLA loci, a later analysis found differing TCR association rates, with DRB1 most and HLA-C fewest. An analysis that was carried out later associated 16,951 TCR beta sequences with HLA alleles at 0.05 false discovery rate.

Notes on this clone: Its antigen is unidentified.

Germline V gives CDR1 SQVTM, CDR2 ANQGSEA. Trimming removed 1 base at V and 4 bases at J, with 20 bases between. The CDR3 consists of 17 residues. The study ran its PCR with 60 Vbeta and 13 Jbeta primers. Measured with immunoSEQ multiplex PCR; TCRdb has only the in-frame clones, and not every one. The data contain around 180,000 clones, about 85% of them singletons. The sequenced material came from PBMCs. The V call is TRBV29-1, the J call TRBJ2-1, with unresolved D. The receptor comes from a boy aged 2-15 years in good health and CMV-seronegative. CDR3 coding DNA: TGCAGCGTTGAAGTCCTGGTGACTCGTGAATTTTACAATGAGCAGTTCTTC. Translating it yields CSVEVLVTREFYNEQFF.